The clone carrying this T cell receptor (beta chain) was observed a single time. This sample stems from a study of blood T cell repertoires in COVID-19. In the study overall: Sources were T cells, B-cell-depleted T cells, or PBMCs; the material itself was cDNA or gDNA.

Sequenced by immunoSEQ multiplex PCR; TCRdb stores in-frame clones only, minus some. Of about 140,000 clones listed, about 86% were seen once; the top ten hold around 8.6%. This sequence originates from a human donor in a cohort sampled during active COVID-19. Specimen: peripheral blood.

In nucleotides, the CDR3 is TGTGCCAGCAGTGAAGGCTCCCTAGCGGGGGCCCTCGAGGAGCAGTTCTTC. This translates into CASSEGSLAGALEEQFF. The V gene is TRBV6-1, the J gene TRBJ2-1; 10 bases map to TRBD2. Germline CDR1 is MNHNS and CDR2 is SASEGT. This CDR3 region has 17 residues. V shed 1 base, J shed 10 bases, and the junction held 13 bases outside the gene matches.